This T cell receptor (beta chain) was sequenced for a study of blood T cell repertoires in COVID-19. Study summary: COVID-19 samples, acute and convalescent, were from the United States, Italy and Spain.

Germline V gene lookup returns CDR1 SGDLS and CDR2 YYNGEE. Trimming at V came to 0 bases and at J to 2 bases, leaving 2 bases not matched to a gene. The CDR3 has 15 amino acids. Produced via immunoSEQ multiplex PCR; TCRdb's table is partial and in-frame only. The sample yields under 95,000 clones, 85% to 90% seen once. Material: peripheral blood. This sequence joins TRBV9 and TRBJ2-3, with 8 bases identical to TRBD2. The TCR originated in a man older than 75 in a cohort sampled during active COVID-19. CDR3 sequence reads: CASSVDGGVTDTQYF. The CDR3, as DNA: TGTGCCAGCAGCGTAGACGGGGGGGTCACAGATACGCAGTATTTT. The variable domain in full, completed from reference TRBV9 and TRBJ2-3, reads DSGVTQTPKHLITATGQRVTLRCSPRSGDLSVYWYQQSLDQGLQFLIQYYNGEERAKGNILERFSAQQFPDLHSELNLSSLELGDSALYFCASSVDGGVTDTQYFGPGTRLTVL.